Presented here are 26 T cell receptor beta chains from one specimen sequenced in a study of blood T cell repertoires in COVID-19. Method: immunoSEQ multiplex PCR; TCRdb's copy keeps in-frame clones and lacks some. The table lists 150,000 to 200,000 clones, about 91% of them singletons, with approximately 0.77% in the top ten. Sequencing was carried out using PBMCs or T cells enriched from blood (not recorded which). The receptors derive from a woman younger than 30 who had recovered from COVID-19.

The chain couples TRBV6-5 to TRBJ2-3; 9 nucleotides align to TRBD1. The CDR3 extends over 15 amino acids. Germline V gene data show CDR1 as MNHEY and CDR2 as SVGAGI. V gave up 6 bases and J gave up 0 bases; unmatched junction bases: 4. The CDR3 protein is CASSTTGGSTDTQYF. In DNA form, the CDR3 reads TGTGCCAGCAGCACGACAGGGGGTAGCACAGATACGCAGTATTTT.

J is TRBJ2-7 and V is TRBV7-9; D is perhaps TRBD1 (6 bases). This CDR3 is built from 15 residues. V was cut by 0 bases and J by 5 bases, with 14 bases left in between. Germline loops: CDR1 SEHNR, CDR2 FQNEAQ (reference sequence). The DNA of the CDR3 is TGTGCCAGCAGCTTAGCGGGGACACCTGCCCACGAGCAGTACTTC. It translates to CASSLAGTPAHEQYF.

The V call is TRBV7-9, the J call TRBJ2-2; weak D call: TRBD1 (5 bases). The CDR3 spans 16 residues. Trimming stripped 4 bases from V and 0 bases from J, with 12 bases between. CDR1 is SEHNR, CDR2 FQNEAQ, per germline (reference sequence). The CDR3 DNA follows: TGTGCCAGCAGCTCGACTGCAGGGACGAACACCGGGGAGCTGTTTTTT. This translates into CASSSTAGTNTGELFF.

The genes are TRBV1 and TRBJ1-4. TRBV1 is termed a pseudogene. The CDR3 is 16 amino acids. CDR3 region: CTSSQDKGGTNEKLFF. Here the CDR3 DNA reads TGCACCAGCAGCCAAGATAAGGGCGGGACTAATGAAAAACTGTTTTTT.

The chain links TRBV18 to TRBJ1-5, with D possibly being TRBD1 (5 bases). The V gene lost 1 base and the J gene lost 4 bases, with 14 bases spanning the gap. The CDR3 extends over 16 amino acids. Per the germline V gene, CDR1 is KGHSH and CDR2 is LQKENI. The CDR3 loop reads CASSPLAGLENQPQHF. CDR3 DNA sequence: TGTGCCAGCTCACCACTGGCGGGACTCGAGAATCAGCCCCAGCATTTT.

The chain employs TRBV7-3 and TRBJ1-1; perhaps TRBD1 as D (5 bases). CDR1 is SGHTA and CDR2 is FQGTGA in the germline V gene. The CDR3 has 16 amino acids. Trimming left V 6 bases short and J 1 base short, with 18 bases between. In DNA, the CDR3 is TGTGCCAGCAGTCTCCGCGGGGCCAGGGAGAACACTGAAGCTTTCTTT. Translation gives CASSLRGARENTEAFF.

The chain combines TRBV10-3 with TRBJ1-4, with 9 bases fitting TRBD1. Germline loops: CDR1 ENHRY, CDR2 SYGVKD. The CDR3 has 16 residues. V lost 2 bases and J lost 5; bases outside the gene matches: 6. CDR3 in DNA: TGTGCCATCAGTGAGAAAGGACAGGGGAGGAATGAAAAACTGTTTTTT. Translation: CAISEKGQGRNEKLFF.

The chain recombines TRBV27 with TRBJ2-7, with 9 nucleotides matching TRBD2. V lost 5 bases, J lost 3 bases, and 14 bases stayed unmatched. This CDR3 has 17 residues. From germline, CDR1 is MNHEY and CDR2 SMNVEV (reference sequence). The CDR3 reads CASSPTSWVAGDYEQYF. CDR3 sequence (DNA): TGTGCCAGCAGTCCGACCTCTTGGGTAGCGGGAGACTACGAGCAGTACTTC.

This sequence joins TRBV23-1 and TRBJ2-2, with TRBD2 identical over 9 bases. TRBV23-1 is annotated as an ORF whose role is uncertain. The CDR3 has 19 amino acids. J gave up 0 bases and V 6 bases, and 14 bases lay outside the gene matches. The CDR3 region is CASSPPSGMNTANTGELFF. In DNA form, the CDR3 reads TGCGCCAGCAGCCCGCCTAGCGGGATGAACACCGCGAACACCGGGGAGCTGTTTTTT.

The chain is built from TRBV30 and TRBJ1-5, with D unresolved. From germline, CDR1 is GTSNPN and CDR2 SVGIG (reference sequence). CDR3 length: 12 amino acids. Trimming took 2 bases from V and 5 from J, leaving 7 bases between them. The CDR3 is CAWSPPDQPQHF. CDR3 coding DNA: TGTGCCTGGAGTCCTCCTGATCAGCCCCAGCATTTT.

The rearrangement uses TRBV28 and TRBJ2-1; D is possibly TRBD1 (6 bases). This CDR3 contains 15 residues. V shed 6 bases and J shed 6 bases, with 18 bases lying between them. Germline V gene data show CDR1 as MDHEN and CDR2 as SYDVKM. Here the CDR3 reads CASRVRQVKFNEQFF. The CDR3 bases are TGTGCCAGCAGGGTTAGACAGGTCAAGTTCAATGAGCAGTTCTTC.

This rearrangement joins TRBV2 to TRBJ1-5; D call uncertain. CDR1 SNHLY and CDR2 FYNNEI come from the germline V gene. V dropped 6 bases and J dropped 2 bases, with 11 bases sitting between them. The length of the CDR3 is 14 residues. Here the CDR3 DNA reads TGTGCCAGCAGCGAGGTAATGGGCAATCAGCCCCAGCATTTT. This translates into CASSEVMGNQPQHF. Full variable domain (rest looked up from reference TRBV2 and TRBJ1-5): EPEVTQTPSHQVTQMGQEVILRCVPISNHLYFYWYRQILGQKVEFLVSFYNNEISEKSEIFDDQFSVERPDGSNFTLKIRSTKLEDSAMYFCASSEVMGNQPQHFGDGTRLSIL.

The chain combines TRBV5-1 with TRBJ2-7; D is unclear. This CDR3 is 13 amino acids long. V lost 0 bases and J lost 3, with 7 bases in between. The germline V gene has CDR1 SGHRS and CDR2 YFSETQ. The CDR3 nucleotides are TGCGCCAGCAGCTTGGGGCTAGTCTACGAGCAGTACTTC. This gives the protein CASSLGLVYEQYF.

V and J are TRBV6-1 and TRBJ2-7; D unclear. Germline V lookup: CDR1 MNHNS, CDR2 SASEGT. The CDR3 runs to 14 residues. V was pared by 3 bases and J by 9 bases, with 18 bases between. CDR3 amino acids: CASSDTYDSLRQYF. The CDR3, as DNA: TGTGCCAGCAGTGACACTTACGACTCCCTTAGGCAGTACTTC.

This clone turned up a few times. The chain joins TRBV11-2 to TRBJ2-7; 13 bases align to TRBD2. This CDR3 has 16 amino acids. In germline, CDR1 is SGHAT, CDR2 FQNNGV. Germline trimming cut 1 base from V and 3 bases from J; bases unmatched to any gene: 3. The CDR3 DNA reads as TGTGCCAGCAGCTTAGTAGGACTAGCGGGAGTCTACGAGCAGTACTTC. Its protein is CASSLVGLAGVYEQYF.

This chain connects TRBV9 to TRBJ1-2; D gene uncertain. The germline gives CDR1 SGDLS, CDR2 YYNGEE. V shed 3 bases and J shed 7 bases, with 10 bases lying between them. The CDR3 has 12 residues. CDR3 sequence reads: CASSGVRAGYTF. DNA for the CDR3: TGTGCCAGCAGCGGGGTGAGGGCTGGCTACACCTTC.

The chain carries TRBV28 and TRBJ1-5; D gene ambiguous. Per germline, CDR1 MDHEN and CDR2 SYDVKM. Trimming shortened V by 1 base and J by 0 bases, and 7 bases separated the two germline ends. CDR3 length: 15 amino acids. Here the CDR3 DNA reads TGTGCCAGCAGTTTATTCCGTTATAGCAATCAGCCCCAGCATTTT. Translating gives CASSLFRYSNQPQHF. Combining the CDR3 with reference TRBV28 and TRBJ1-5 gives the whole variable domain DVKVTQSSRYLVKRTGEKVFLECVQDMDHENMFWYRQDPGLGLRLIYFSYDVKMKEKGDIPEGYSVSREKKERFSLILESASTNQTSMYLCASSLFRYSNQPQHFGDGTRLSIL.

Concerning this clone itself: Other DNA sequences in the same sample also yield this CDR3. This chain connects TRBV20-1 to TRBJ2-5; D may correspond to TRBD1 or TRBD2 (6 bases each). Germline assignment: CDR1 DFQATT and CDR2 SNEGSKA (reference sequence). CDR3 length: 12 residues. The V end was cut by 3 bases, the J end by 4 bases, with 9 bases between. CDR3 sequence reads: CSASEGGETQYF. DNA of the CDR3: TGCAGTGCTAGTGAGGGGGGAGAGACCCAGTACTTC.

The CDR3 DNA reads as TGTGCTAGTGGGCCGGGACAGGGGGCCAAAAACATTCAGTACTTC. Translated: CASGPGQGAKNIQYF. The chain carries TRBV12-5 and TRBJ2-4; 10 bases are a match to TRBD1. Germline V gene data show CDR1 as LGHNT and CDR2 as FRNRAP. The CDR3 runs to 15 residues. Germline trimming cut 6 bases from V and 1 base from J; bases unmatched to any gene: 3.

This chain connects TRBV19 to TRBJ2-1, with 9 bases matching TRBD2. CDR1 is LNHDA, CDR2 SQIVND, per germline (reference sequence). This CDR3 has 16 amino acids. J was trimmed by 4 bases and V by 5 bases; bases with no gene match: 9. The CDR3 here is CASSEFSGSGYNEQFF. Written as DNA, the CDR3 is TGTGCCAGTAGTGAGTTTAGCGGGAGTGGGTACAATGAGCAGTTCTTC.

This clone was observed a single time. This sequence joins TRBV9 and TRBJ2-6; the match to TRBD1 covers 7 bases. The germline CDR1 and CDR2 sequences are SGDLS and YYNGEE. Unmatched junction bases numbered 3, after V lost 3 bases and J lost 3 bases. The CDR3 covers 15 residues. CDR3 nucleotides: TGTGCCAGCAGCGACGGGACAGATGGGGCCAACGTCCTGACTTTC. The encoded protein is CASSDGTDGANVLTF. The entire variable domain, with the rest obtained from reference TRBV9 and TRBJ2-6, is as follows: DSGVTQTPKHLITATGQRVTLRCSPRSGDLSVYWYQQSLDQGLQFLIQYYNGEERAKGNILERFSAQQFPDLHSELNLSSLELGDSALYFCASSDGTDGANVLTFGAGSRLTVL.

The chain combines TRBV7-6 with TRBJ2-3, with D possibly matching TRBD2 (5 bases). Trimming removed 1 base from V and 1 base from J, with 9 bases in between. The length of the CDR3 is 15 residues. Per the germline V gene, CDR1 is SGHVS and CDR2 is FNYEAQ. CDR3 residues: CASSLGPAGTDTQYF. CDR3 nucleotide sequence: TGTGCCAGCAGCTTAGGTCCAGCGGGCACAGATACGCAGTATTTT.

The chain employs TRBV7-2 and TRBJ2-2; TRBD2 matches at 9 bases. This CDR3 region has 16 residues. Germline assignment: CDR1 SGHTA and CDR2 FQGNSA. With V trimmed by 5 bases and J by 6 bases, 10 bases remained unmatched. This chain's CDR3 is CASSRGLAGIAGELFF. Written as DNA, the CDR3 is TGTGCCAGCAGCCGCGGGCTAGCGGGAATTGCCGGGGAGCTGTTTTTT.

J is TRBJ1-3 and V is TRBV21-1; the table's D call TRBD1 went unverified against the DNA. TRBV21-1 is a known pseudogene. The CDR3 spans 12 residues. In DNA form, the CDR3 reads TGTGCCAGCACAGGGTTAGGAAACACCATATATTTT. Translating gives CASTGLGNTIYF.

The V gene is TRBV9, the J gene TRBJ2-2; D may be TRBD2 (7 bases). Germline V gene data show CDR1 as SGDLS and CDR2 as YYNGEE. There are 16 residues in the CDR3. Trimming pared 0 bases from V and 3 bases from J, leaving 12 bases between. The CDR3 DNA sequence: TGTGCCAGCAGCGTAGCCGGAGGGGGGGACACCGGGGAGCTGTTTTTT. Translated, it gives CASSVAGGGDTGELFF.

The gene calls are TRBV7-8 and TRBJ1-2; 9 positions agree with TRBD1. Germline lookup yields CDR1 SGHVS and CDR2 FQNEAQ. The length of the CDR3 is 13 residues. V lost 5 bases to trimming and J lost 8 bases; unmatched junction nucleotides: 6. CDR3 sequence reads: CASSGDRVGGYTF. In nucleotides, the CDR3 is TGTGCCAGCAGCGGGGACAGGGTAGGAGGCTACACCTTC.